Listed here are 30 T cell receptor beta chains from one sample, sequenced in a study of response to subunit inactivated influenza vaccine. TCRdb ran MiXCR on the RT-PCR reads and lists one entry per CDR3 protein. This table holds 500,000 to 600,000 distinct CDR3 sequences, around 13% found once. The sequenced sample was PBMCs from blood, obtained roughly 12 days after vaccination. These receptors came from a man aged 50 to 59 who received an inactivated influenza vaccine.

The chain uses TRBV7-8 and TRBJ2-5; D gene uncertain. Per germline, CDR1 SGHVS and CDR2 FQNEAQ. Trimming removed 5 bases at V and 10 bases at J, with 23 bases between. The CDR3 length is 15 residues. The chain's CDR3 is CASSPARTGFLDQYF. CDR3 sequence (DNA): TGTGCCAGCAGCCCAGCTCGGACGGGTTTTCTGGACCAGTACTTC.

CDR3 coding DNA: TGCGCCAGCAGCTTGGTTTTCTCCTATGGCTACACCTTC. It specifies CASSLVFSYGYTF. J is TRBJ1-2 and V is TRBV5-1; no definite D call. Trimming removed 0 bases from V and 4 bases from J, with 7 bases in between. Germline V gene lookup returns CDR1 SGHRS and CDR2 YFSETQ. The CDR3 extends over 13 amino acids.

This clonotype was found many times. The chain has TRBV20-1 and TRBJ2-7; TRBD1 matches at 10 bases. V was pared by 5 bases and J by 5 bases, with 12 bases of the junction left unmatched. The CDR3 is 15 amino acids. In germline, CDR1 is DFQATT, CDR2 SNEGSKA (reference sequence). The CDR3 nucleotides read TGCAGTGCTCCCTCTCCGGGACAGGGGCGGAACGAGCAGTACTTC. This translates into CSAPSPGQGRNEQYF.

J is TRBJ2-7 and V is TRBV27, with D perhaps TRBD1 (5 bases). V lost 5 bases to trimming and J lost 2 bases, with 13 bases between them. Germline lookup yields CDR1 MNHEY and CDR2 SMNVEV (reference sequence). This CDR3 region has 14 residues. CDR3 nucleotides: TGTGCCAGCAGTACGCGACAGTCGACCTACGAGCAGTACTTC. It specifies CASSTRQSTYEQYF.

This clonotype was counted a single time. The chain couples TRBV6-1 to TRBJ2-2, with TRBD1 as a possible D gene (5 bases). This CDR3 has 16 amino acids. V was clipped by 7 bases and J by 0 bases, with 15 bases between them. Germline-derived CDR1 and CDR2 are MNHNS and SASEGT. CDR3 in amino acids: CASTPLGRPNTGELFF. CDR3 nucleotides: TGTGCCAGCACCCCCCTGGGGCGACCGAACACCGGGGAGCTGTTTTTT.

This clonotype was counted only a few times. The chain links TRBV12-3 or TRBV12-4 to TRBJ2-1; 10 bases are shared with TRBD1. V gave up 5 bases and J gave up 7 bases; unmatched junction bases: 5. This CDR3 contains 14 residues. CDR3 residues: CASSRQGAVNEQFF. CDR3 in DNA: TGTGCCAGCAGTCGACAGGGGGCGGTGAATGAGCAGTTCTTC.

In this sample, this clonotype turned up a few times. The chain links TRBV6-1 to TRBJ1-6; 8 bases line up with TRBD1. From germline, CDR1 is MNHNS and CDR2 SASEGT. The V gene end was trimmed by 6 bases and the J gene end by 10 bases; junction bases not matched to a gene: 8. CDR3 length equals 14 residues. The CDR3 DNA is TGTGCCAGCAGCCAACAGGGGGTCGTATCACCCCTCCACTTT. Protein product: CASSQQGVVSPLHF.

The rearrangement joins TRBV20-1 to TRBJ2-7; 9 bases agree with TRBD2. The germline V gene has CDR1 DFQATT and CDR2 SNEGSKA (reference sequence). The CDR3 spans 12 residues. The CDR3 is CCVRRGGYEQYF. The CDR3 DNA sequence: TGCTGTGTTCGGCGGGGGGGCTACGAGCAGTACTTC.

This clonotype came up many times. V usage is TRBV20-1 and J usage is TRBJ2-3; 10 bases are shared with TRBD2. Germline CDR1 DFQATT, CDR2 SNEGSKA (reference sequence). J gave up 6 bases and V 1 base, and 10 bases lay outside the gene matches. The CDR3 runs to 16 residues. CDR3 in DNA: TGCAGTGCTAGAGGGACTAGCGGCCAACTACGGGATACGCAGTATTTT. Its protein is CSARGTSGQLRDTQYF.

The rearrangement links TRBV20-1 to TRBJ1-2; weak D call: TRBD1 (5 bases). V lost 5 bases, J lost 8 bases, and 12 bases lay in between. This CDR3 has 11 amino acids. Germline CDR1 reads DFQATT; CDR2 reads SNEGSKA (reference sequence). CDR3 sequence: CSAFGAGGYTF. The CDR3 DNA sequence: TGCAGTGCTTTTGGGGCAGGGGGCTACACCTTC.

This chain connects TRBV27 to TRBJ2-3; D possibly matches TRBD1 or TRBD2 (5 bases each). V was pared by 6 bases and J by 0 bases, with 10 bases between. CDR1 MNHEY and CDR2 SMNVEV come from the germline V gene (reference sequence). The CDR3 has 14 amino acids. As DNA, the CDR3 is TGTGCCAGCAGCCCGGGACGGAGCACAGATACGCAGTATTTT. Translated: CASSPGRSTDTQYF.

This clonotype was detected ten times or more. V usage is TRBV5-1 and J usage is TRBJ2-1; 9 nucleotides match TRBD1. Germline CDR1 SGHRS, CDR2 YFSETQ. The junction had 6 bases not matched to a gene; V was cut back by 2 bases and J by 6 bases. The CDR3 has 15 amino acids. The CDR3 is CASSLLQGAGNEQFF. The DNA of the CDR3 is TGCGCCAGCAGCTTATTACAGGGGGCCGGCAATGAGCAGTTCTTC.

This chain joins TRBV20-1 and TRBJ2-3; the match to TRBD1 covers 7 bases. The V segment lost 6 bases and the J segment 2 bases; nucleotides outside the gene matches: 5. CDR1 and CDR2 (germline): DFQATT, SNEGSKA (reference sequence). There are 13 residues in the CDR3. The CDR3 spells CSADRVVTDTQYF. CDR3 DNA: TGCAGTGCCGACAGGGTAGTCACAGATACGCAGTATTTT.

This clonotype came up a few times. The rearrangement joins TRBV20-1 to TRBJ1-5, with D unclear. Trimming pared 1 base from V and 1 base from J, leaving 5 bases between. Germline V gene lookup returns CDR1 DFQATT and CDR2 SNEGSKA (reference sequence). This CDR3 is built from 13 residues. The CDR3 nucleotides read TGCAGTGCTAGAGCGATGAGCAATCAGCCCCAGCATTTT. Translation gives CSARAMSNQPQHF.

This clonotype showed up just a few times. The genes are TRBV27 and TRBJ1-1; D might be TRBD1 (6 bases). V was clipped by 0 bases and J by 3 bases, with 8 bases between them. The length of the CDR3 is 14 residues. CDR1 MNHEY and CDR2 SMNVEV come from the germline V gene (reference sequence). CDR3 nucleotide sequence: TGTGCCAGCAGTTTATCTACAGGGTACACTGAAGCTTTCTTT. It yields the protein CASSLSTGYTEAFF.

The chain joins TRBV5-1 to TRBJ2-5, with D possibly TRBD2 on 7 matching bases. Germline V lookup: CDR1 SGHRS, CDR2 YFSETQ. Trimming cost V 8 bases and J 4 bases, with 18 bases left between them. The CDR3 runs to 14 residues. As DNA, the CDR3 is TGCGCCAGTAGACCCGGGGGGCCTCCAGAGACCCAGTACTTC. As protein: CASRPGGPPETQYF.

This clonotype was seen a few times. This chain joins TRBV19 and TRBJ1-2; D possibly corresponds to TRBD1 (5 bases). The germline V gene has CDR1 LNHDA and CDR2 SQIVND (reference sequence). The ends were cut back, 7 bases at V and 1 base at J, with 13 bases in the middle. The CDR3 length is 14 residues. The CDR3 region is CASITDSGNYGYTF. In nucleotides, the CDR3 is TGTGCCAGTATCACCGACAGCGGTAACTATGGCTACACCTTC.

This chain uses TRBV7-2 with TRBJ2-1, with 7 nucleotides matching TRBD2. J was trimmed by 6 bases and V by 5 bases; bases with no gene match: 13. This CDR3 is built from 16 residues. Germline V gives CDR1 SGHTA, CDR2 FQGNSA. For the CDR3, the DNA is TGTGCCAGCAGCCCCAACTTCCGGGACTACATCAATGAGCAGTTCTTC. Translating it yields CASSPNFRDYINEQFF.

This clonotype came up a few times. V and J are TRBV7-2 and TRBJ2-5; D gene unclear. The CDR3 consists of 15 residues. V lost 1 base and J lost 4, with 13 bases in between. Germline V lookup: CDR1 SGHTA, CDR2 FQGNSA. The CDR3 reads CASSLEGGPPETQYF. The CDR3 DNA follows: TGTGCCAGCAGCTTAGAAGGTGGACCCCCAGAGACCCAGTACTTC. Drawing the rest from reference TRBV7-2 and TRBJ2-5, the complete variable domain is GAGVSQSPSNKVTEKGKDVELRCDPISGHTALYWYRQSLGQGLEFLIYFQGNSAPDKSGLPSDRFSAERTGGSVSTLTIQRTQQEDSAVYLCASSLEGGPPETQYFGPGTRLLVL.

The CDR3 DNA reads TGTGCCAGCAGCCGGACCGGACTAGCCGAGGAGCAGTACTTC. The encoded protein is CASSRTGLAEEQYF. The V and J genes are TRBV13 and TRBJ2-7; TRBD2 agrees at 8 bases. The CDR3 is 14 amino acids. V trimming: 5 bases; J trimming: 7 bases; junction bases outside the gene matches: 10. CDR1 PRHDT and CDR2 FYEKMQ come from the germline V gene (reference sequence).

This clonotype was counted only a few times. The chain employs TRBV29-1 and TRBJ2-7; TRBD1 matches 9 bases. Trimming cost V 4 bases and J 3 bases; bases outside gene matches: 4. Germline-derived CDR1 and CDR2 are SQVTM and ANQGSEA. The CDR3 is made up of 13 amino acids. DNA for the CDR3: TGCAGCGTTGTAAGGGGACAGGGCTACGAGCAGTACTTC. It is translated as CSVVRGQGYEQYF.

The rearrangement uses TRBV28 and TRBJ2-1, with TRBD2 as a possible D gene (5 bases). The CDR3 consists of 13 residues. The germline gives CDR1 MDHEN, CDR2 SYDVKM. V lost 2 bases and J lost 10, with 12 bases in between. CDR3 amino acids: CASSLLRVGEQFF. In DNA form, the CDR3 reads TGTGCCAGCAGTTTACTGAGGGTCGGGGAGCAGTTCTTC.

A few counts support this clonotype. This chain joins TRBV10-3 and TRBJ2-1, with 8 bases matching TRBD2. CDR3 length: 15 amino acids. After removal of 8 bases from V and 5 bases from J, the junction contained 11 bases not matched to a gene. Germline lookup yields CDR1 ENHRY and CDR2 SYGVKD. In DNA form, the CDR3 reads TGTGCCATCTCTTCATCGCGGGGGGAGAACAATGAGCAGTTCTTC. Amino acids: CAISSSRGENNEQFF.

This clonotype was picked up a small number of times. The chain's CDR3 is CASRGQGSNQPQHF. CDR3 nucleotides: TGTGCCAGCCGGGGACAGGGGAGTAATCAGCCCCAGCATTTT. This chain connects TRBV12-3 or TRBV12-4 to TRBJ1-5, with TRBD1 matching 10 bases. CDR3 length equals 14 residues. Trimming cost V 8 bases and J 4 bases; bases outside gene matches: 5.

This clonotype was counted between two and nine times. The chain has TRBV29-1 and TRBJ1-1; tentative D call: TRBD1 (6 bases). V was pared by 4 bases and J by 7 bases, with 10 bases between. This CDR3 contains 11 residues. The germline V gene encodes CDR1 SQVTM and CDR2 ANQGSEA. The CDR3 loop reads CSVVKGGEAFF. CDR3 nucleotides: TGCAGCGTTGTGAAGGGGGGTGAAGCTTTCTTT.

The chain combines TRBV7-6 with TRBJ2-3; D is possibly TRBD2 (6 bases). The CDR3 totals 14 residues. Trimming cost V 3 bases and J 5 bases, with 12 bases left between them. Per the germline V gene, CDR1 is SGHVS and CDR2 is FNYEAQ. Written as DNA, the CDR3 is TGTGCCAGCAGCTTGTGGCAGGAGGGAGATACGCAGTATTTT. It codes for CASSLWQEGDTQYF.

This clonotype was seen a few times. The chain combines TRBV7-3 with TRBJ2-1; no firm D call. The CDR3 loop spans 16 amino acids. Germline assignment: CDR1 SGHTA and CDR2 FQGTGA. Trimming pared 1 base from V and 0 bases from J, leaving 10 bases between. The CDR3 spells CASSLNLLSSYNEQFF. The CDR3 nucleotides read TGTGCCAGCAGCTTAAATCTACTTTCCTCCTACAATGAGCAGTTCTTC.

This clonotype was counted between two and nine times. V usage is TRBV12-3 or TRBV12-4 and J usage is TRBJ2-3; D could derive from TRBD1 or TRBD2 (6 bases each). Trimming took off 7 bases at V and 5 bases at J, with 22 bases between the two ends. CDR3 length: 16 residues. CDR3 sequence: CASNWDRGREGDTQYF. The DNA of the CDR3 is TGTGCCAGCAACTGGGACCGGGGGCGAGAGGGAGATACGCAGTATTTT.

This clonotype has more than one count but fewer than ten. The chain combines TRBV12-3 or TRBV12-4 with TRBJ1-1; 8 bases agree with TRBD1. The CDR3 loop spans 13 amino acids. The J segment lost 4 bases and the V segment lost 6 bases, leaving 4 bases of the junction unmatched. The CDR3 is CASRDRETTEAFF. The CDR3 DNA reads TGTGCCAGCAGGGACAGGGAGACCACTGAAGCTTTCTTT.

The chain joins TRBV3-1 to TRBJ1-4; D gene uncertain. Germline V CDR1 and CDR2: LGHDT, YNNKEL (reference sequence). This CDR3 has 15 amino acids. Trimming took 3 bases from V and 4 from J, leaving 12 bases between them. The CDR3 spells CASSQVLGRNEKLFF. The CDR3 DNA reads as TGTGCCAGCAGCCAGGTTCTTGGGCGTAATGAAAAACTGTTTTTT.